This T cell receptor beta chain was identified in a study of cytomegalovirus exposure and HLA in healthy donors (TCRdb year 2017). For context, the study as a whole: An earlier analysis of 587 of the donors reported 250 to 300 Gb of sequence data and approximately 110 million unique TCR beta sequences from roughly 200 million T cells. A later genetic analysis took genome-wide SNP genotypes for 398 of the 666 donors and used that subset as a discovery cohort. HLA typing covered class I and class II loci at four-digit resolution. The study combined high-throughput TCR immunosequencing, statistical association of individual TCRs with disease status, and machine learning to predict cytomegalovirus infection status. Among some 400 genotyped donors of the cohort, an average of approximately 240,000 unique TCR beta nucleotide sequences was sequenced per donor, of which roughly 18% were non-productive. Typing coverage differed by locus: A, B, C, DRB1 and DQB1 were typed in roughly 620-640 donors, DQA1 in roughly 510, DPA1 in some 610, and DPB1 in just under 490. Rather than using new phenotypic data, the later analysis identified candidate immune exposures from TCR beta sequences and from how often those sequences occurred across donors. Donor age, sex, ethnicity and CMV serostatus were collected together with the repertoire data. An earlier analysis of about 600 of the donors used high-throughput TCR beta sequencing to judge whether each TCR beta V gene segment behaved as functional or pseudogenic. The aim of the study was to test whether cataloging public T cell receptors could identify signatures of past pathogen exposure. An early release covering just under 650 HLA-typed donors comprised about 300 gigabases of sequencing data and 85 million to 100 million unique TCR sequences. Of the approximately 400 genotyped donors, around 81% fell in the genetic ancestry cluster associated with self-reported Caucasian donors. The T cell repertoires of some 700 subjects were profiled by immunosequencing and related to cytomegalovirus serostatus. Every discovery cohort repertoire had been produced on one sequencing platform. A later analysis re-analyzed previously published TCR beta repertoires from 666 donors and added high-resolution HLA genotyping to study TCR occurrence patterns. A separate validation cohort of 100 to 150 different subjects was used in addition to the roughly 700-subject first cohort. Five DR-DQ haplotypes were handled as single units for association and clustering, since linkage in the cohort was strong.

The CDR3, from cysteine to phenylalanine, totals 16 residues. Only the CDR3 portion is preserved as DNA: 48 bases, with reading frame beginning at the first base. The germline V gene gives CDR1 as SGHRS and CDR2 as YFSETQ. Trimming leaves V shorter by 0 bases and J shorter by 4 bases, with the junction holding 7 bases beyond the gene matches. To note about this clone: Its antigen is unknown. One base away there is no much larger clone; base qualities are not given.

The library was produced with the immunoSEQ multiplex PCR assay. A mixture of 60 forward primers for TCR Vbeta segments and 13 reverse primers for TCR Jbeta segments was used in the multiplex PCR. A multiplex PCR assay on genomic DNA amplified the CDR3 region of rearranged TCR beta genes. The Illumina HiSeq System was used to sequence the amplified TCR beta libraries as 87-base-pair reads. The published analysis was carried out like this. A later analysis tallied roughly 80 million unique TCR beta chains across the roughly 610 repertoires, and some 10 million of those chains were shared by two or more donors. To remove PCR and sequencing errors, raw reads were error-corrected and collapsed into unique sequences using a nearest-neighbor algorithm that merged closely related sequences. V, D and J gene segments were assigned by aligning CDR3 sequences to IMGT reference sequences. Each retained sequence needed at least a six-nucleotide match to both a V gene segment and a J gene segment. Rearrangements were called productive when the CDR3 lacked stop codons and stayed in frame with V and J; all others were non-productive. CDR3 was defined according to IMGT convention as the region running from the second conserved V-encoded cysteine to the conserved J-encoded phenylalanine. The earlier analysis of 587 of the donors excluded sequences that lacked an unambiguous match to a single V gene segment. An earlier analysis of about 600 of the donors called V segments functional above 56.7% productive rearrangements and segregating when the between-donor standard deviation exceeded 5%. To diagnose cytomegalovirus status from the catalog of TCR beta chain sequences, a statistical classification framework was built. In a later analysis, TCR nucleotide sequences were compared against IMGT/GENE-DB human TR gene sequences so that V and J genes could be assigned. Using the TCRdist pipeline, a later analysis assigned CDR3 sequences along with most-parsimonious VDJ recombination scenarios. In a later analysis, each TCR beta chain was defined by its CDR3 amino acid sequence together with its V-gene family, and reads without a unique V-gene family were excluded. A later analysis removed over 500 highly shared, low-generation-probability nucleotide sequences to deal with suspected cross-contamination and a sequencing artifact. In a later analysis, a clonal expansion index was calculated for each public chain from normalized within-repertoire ranks of inferred template counts. In a later analysis, generation probabilities were computed using a VDJ recombination model fitted to out-of-frame rearrangements, and the results were checked against IGoR. In a later analysis, hypergeometric tests were used to score TCR-TCR, TCR-HLA and TCR-CMV co-occurrence, with a repertoire-size bias correction applied to TCR pairs. In a later analysis, false discovery rates were estimated by permuting HLA or CMV assignments 20 times. In a later analysis, co-occurring TCRs were grouped using DBSCAN, with TCRdist sequence similarity added in when clustering inside HLA-allele-positive subsets. For co-occurrence clustering, repertoires with fewer than 30,000 or more than 120,000 public chains were excluded, along with several repertoires with anomalous nucleotide sharing. TCRdb limited this immuneACCESS table to in-frame rearrangements with V and J called. A share of clones is missing; checked studies link under half to unresolved V genes, and the rest is unexplained. For V, J and clone size, that table is used; D and trimming come from the DNA. The sample contains about 160,000 clones, about 80% of them found a single time. Jointly, the top ten make up roughly 4.7% of the sample.

Study-wide findings and limitations: While some public TCRs were present in many individuals, most TCR sequences turned up only very rarely across donors. According to a later analysis, TCR association rates differed among HLA loci, with DRB1 alleles showing the most associated TCRs and HLA-C alleles showing the fewest. An association between a missense DCLRE1C variant and V-gene and J-gene trimming of TCR beta chains was found in a later genetic analysis and replicated in an independent cohort. The authors suggested that the approach could potentially be extended to other disease states and immunological phenotypes. At a false discovery rate of 0.05, a later analysis linked under 20,000 TCR beta sequences to specific HLA alleles. In an earlier analysis of approximately 590 of the donors, most TCR beta V segments appeared in productive rearrangements about 87% or about 30% of the time, broadly matching IMGT annotations. The study gave a list of about 160 TCR beta chains associated with cytomegalovirus. A group of highly shared sequence variants was considered likely to be a technical artifact of the sequencing pipeline. According to a later genetic analysis, donors in an Asian-associated ancestry cluster had fewer N-insertions in productive TCRs than the approximately 630-donor mean. In vitro tests confirmed that a few of the cytomegalovirus-associated TCR beta chains recognize cytomegalovirus antigens. The presence/absence analyses assumed that sequencing depth was roughly uniform across donors, and that assumption may not be true. A further reported finding was that TCR beta sequences accurately predicted the HLA-A and HLA-B alleles for most subjects in the first cohort. Some IMGT-functional V segments, including TRBV6-2 and TRBV6-3, could not be distinguished by the 87-base-pair reads and were therefore excluded. A later analysis found that HLA-associated TCR beta chains were more clonally expanded and had lower generation probabilities than equally common non-associated chains. The only immune exposure information available for the cohort was CMV serostatus. Linkage disequilibrium might explain the correlated functional status among segregating V segments, but an unknown experimental factor could not be excluded. Because counts were too low, approximately 18 rarely observed V segments, including chromosome 9 orphons, were excluded from the earlier analysis of 500 to 700 of the donors. Only TCR beta chains were sequenced in this cohort, and the absence of alpha or paired-chain data limited detectable features. According to a later analysis, most CMV-associated TCR beta chains appeared to be HLA-restricted, and the HLA associations seemed to be driven largely by CMV exposure. Because HLA typing was unavailable for some donors at each locus, only the typed subset was used in association tests. Cytomegalovirus status was reported to be diagnosed by the classifier with high specificity and sensitivity in both the original and validation cohorts. Several of the top co-occurrence clusters appeared to be linked to parvovirus B19, influenza, CMV and Epstein-Barr virus, according to a later analysis. When HLA alleles, especially DR and DQ, strongly co-occurred, TCR associations were difficult to assign to individual alleles.

The cohort was made up of about 670 healthy bone marrow donors. All cohort members were sampled while nominally healthy, although unrecorded immune exposures were likely present. The donor tested CMV seronegative, placing the donor among the 352 seronegative members of the cohort. A peripheral blood sample was provided by each donor, and peripheral blood mononuclear cells were used for TCR beta sequencing. The Qiagen DNeasy Blood Extraction Kit was used to extract genomic DNA from the blood cell samples. The sequenced sample was PBMCs. The sequence came from a man aged 25-45 years in good health and CMV-seronegative. The sequence links TRBV5-1 to TRBJ1-3, with 7 bases matching TRBD1. The DNA reads as follows: TGCGCCAGCAGCTTGGAGACAGGGCGGTGGGGAAACACCATATATTTT. The translation is CASSLETGRWGNTIYF.